The 9 T cell receptor beta chains given below trace back to one sample, sequenced in a study of regulatory T cells in long-lasting Graves disease. Investigators prepared the TCR beta libraries by applying iRepertoire HTBI primers and Arm-PCR of CDR3 regions. TCRdb redid the calling of the multiplex PCR reads with MiXCR, one entry per CDR3 protein. The sample has hundreds of thousands of distinct CDR3 sequences, about 15% seen once; the top ten hold 9.5% to 12%. Time point meaning: newly diagnosed GD, antithyroid drugs for less than 3 months. PBMCs were the source of the RNA used for TCR sequencing. These sequences were also reported in another study, on T cells in Graves' hyperthyroidism and ophthalmopathy.

The sample here was peripheral blood mononuclear cells (PBMCs), taken at new diagnosis, from a patient treated with antithyroid drugs. These receptors all stem from a woman in her twenties or thirties with Graves disease.

This clonotype was seen repeatedly, ten times or more. This sequence joins TRBV11-3 and TRBJ2-3, with D tentatively TRBD1 or TRBD2 (5 bases each). The CDR3 spans 15 residues. The germline gives CDR1 SGHNT, CDR2 YENEEA. V lost 1 base to trimming and J lost 4 bases, with 12 bases between them. The CDR3 DNA sequence: TGTGCCAGCAGCTTAGCGGGCACGGGGCCAGATACGCAGTATTTT. Translating it yields CASSLAGTGPDTQYF.

This clonotype was detected ten times or more. The chain carries TRBV11-2 and TRBJ2-4; the D call may be TRBD1 or TRBD2 (5 bases each). The V gene lost 5 bases and the J gene lost 0 bases, with 11 bases spanning the gap. The CDR3 consists of 15 residues. The V gene's germline CDR1 is SGHAT and CDR2 FQNNGV. CDR3 protein: CASSPRGGAKNIQYF. The CDR3 DNA is TGTGCCAGCAGCCCCCGTGGGGGAGCCAAAAACATTCAGTACTTC.

This clonotype was counted ten times or more. V is TRBV10-2 and J is TRBJ1-2; D gene uncertain. Trimming took off 2 bases at V and 8 bases at J, with 18 bases between the two ends. The CDR3 is 15 residues long. Germline-derived CDR1 and CDR2 are WSHSY and SAAADI. CDR3 sequence (DNA): TGCGCCAGCAGTGAGCCAGTCGGAGAATATGAGGGCTACACCTTC. This gives the protein CASSEPVGEYEGYTF.

This sequence joins TRBV6-1 and TRBJ1-1; D not certain. The CDR3 totals 14 residues. With 7 bases removed from V and 5 bases from J, the gap between germline ends came to 17 bases. The germline V gene has CDR1 MNHNS and CDR2 SASEGT. The CDR3 region has the DNA TGTGCCAGCAAGCTAGCGTCTTCAGGTACTGAAGCTTTCTTT. It codes for CASKLASSGTEAFF.

The chain employs TRBV20-1 and TRBJ2-7; TRBD1 agrees at 9 bases. Trimming at V came to 3 bases and at J to 5 bases, leaving 14 bases not matched to a gene. The CDR3 sequence is 16 residues long. The germline CDR1 and CDR2 sequences are DFQATT and SNEGSKA (reference sequence). This chain's CDR3 is CSASPGQGGPRDEQYF. DNA of the CDR3: TGCAGTGCTAGCCCGGGACAGGGAGGGCCTCGTGACGAGCAGTACTTC.

In the case of this clonotype: This may stem from a read error, because a much larger clone lies one nucleotide away. The chain couples TRBV12-3 or TRBV12-4 to TRBJ2-7, with 10 bases lining up with TRBD2. V was pared by 3 bases and J by 7 bases, with 30 bases of the junction left unmatched. This CDR3 spans 22 amino acids. CDR3 DNA: TGTGCCAGCAGTTTCTTAGCCTTTTCTAGCGGGGGTCCCCCTAGCTCCTACAATGAGCAGTACTTC. This codes for CASSFLAFSSGGPPSSYNEQYF.

This clonotype came up many times. The rearrangement uses TRBV2 and TRBJ2-3, with unresolved D. The CDR3 sequence is 13 residues long. The germline CDR1 and CDR2 sequences are SNHLY and FYNNEI. V was trimmed by 2 bases and J by 2 bases, leaving 5 bases between them. The CDR3 DNA follows: TGTGCCAGCAGTGAACCCTACACAGATACGCAGTATTTT. Its translation: CASSEPYTDTQYF.

This clonotype was recorded many times. The genes are TRBV11-2 and TRBJ2-1, with D possibly TRBD1 on 5 matching bases. Trimming pared 8 bases from V and 3 bases from J, leaving 11 bases between. This CDR3 spans 13 amino acids. Germline V gives CDR1 SGHAT, CDR2 FQNNGV. The CDR3 DNA reads as TGTGCCAGCCGCGCAGGGTACTACAATGAGCAGTTCTTC. It translates to CASRAGYYNEQFF.

The table lists this clonotype with many counts. This rearrangement joins TRBV30 to TRBJ2-1; D assignment may be TRBD1 or TRBD2 (5 bases each). V lost 5 bases to trimming and J lost 0 bases, with 17 bases between them. Germline lookup yields CDR1 GTSNPN and CDR2 SVGIG (reference sequence). This CDR3 has 16 residues. CDR3 in amino acids: CAWLTPGTSSYNEQFF. The CDR3 nucleotides are TGTGCCTGGCTTACCCCCGGGACCAGCTCCTACAATGAGCAGTTCTTC.